Listed here is a single T cell receptor (beta chain). Its target is unknown. The entry originates in a study of shared clonotypes between healthy human individuals. General study results and limits: Naive CD4 clonotype sharing across a few donors was approximately 5%.

Trimming removed 5 bases at V and 10 bases at J, with 17 bases between. The CDR3 loop spans 13 amino acids. The germline gives CDR1 SGHDN, CDR2 FVKESK. Libraries were prepared by immunoSEQ multiplex PCR; TCRdb keeps only in-frame clonotypes and omits some of them. Of about 2.3 million clones listed, 80% to 95% were seen once; the top ten hold under 0.45%. The V and J genes are TRBV14 and TRBJ1-2, with a possible D match to TRBD1 (6 bases). Sample: naive CD4+ T cells from PBMCs. Documented subset: CD45RA+ positively selected. The origin of this receptor is a man between 18 and 35 years old in good health. Some clones in this sample may be carry-over from other donors' samples. This chain's CDR3 is CASSAQHREFYTF. As DNA, the CDR3 is TGTGCCAGCAGCGCCCAACACAGGGAATTCTACACCTTC.